The present TCR beta chain was sequenced within a study of blood T cell repertoires in COVID-19. Background on the study: T cells, B-cell-depleted T cells, or PBMCs provided the cDNA or gDNA that served as material.

The authors' processing: Reference gene primer amplification yielded estimated nucleated cell counts. The protocol was immunoSEQ multiplex PCR, while the TCRdb copy is restricted to in-frame clones and leaves out a portion. The V and J calls and clone size are taken from that table; D and trimming were inferred from the DNA. The sample includes over 45,000 clones, about nine tenths of them seen just once. V lost 4 bases, J lost 10 bases, and 12 bases stayed unmatched. The CDR3 totals 16 residues. The germline V gene encodes CDR1 KGHDR and CDR2 SFDVKD. The sequenced sample consisted of peripheral blood. The genes are TRBV24-1 and TRBJ2-1; 10 bases fit TRBD2. The receptor was isolated from a woman aged 55-69 years with active COVID-19. DNA of the CDR3: TGTGCCACCAGTGACGACGGGACTAGCGCGCGAGGGGAGCAGTTCTTC. Translating it yields CATSDDGTSARGEQFF.